This TCR beta chain appears in the sequencing data of a study of CD4 T cell repertoires in COVID-19. Study as a whole: Other coronavirus spike proteins restimulated relabeled CFSE-low cells expanded with IL-2 for approximately 9 days. Findings of the study overall: Some SARS-CoV-2 clonotypes, between about 7 and 28%, recurred in SARS-CoV and/or HKU1 cultures.

CDR3 length: 16 amino acids. Germline V lookup: CDR1 SEHNR, CDR2 FQNEAQ (reference sequence). Trimming left V 3 bases short and J 6 bases short, with 21 bases between. The assay was immunoSEQ multiplex PCR, and TCRdb's table has in-frame clones only and misses some. Here the sample spans around 25,000 clones, about 93% being singletons. Points on this clone: No antigen is known for it.

Sequencing was done directly on freshly isolated, uncultured memory T cells. This specimen was circulating follicular helper CD4+ T cells (cTfh) from blood, taken before the COVID-19 pandemic. This TCR was recovered from a human donor who had COVID-19. The gene calls are TRBV7-9 and TRBJ2-7; the D gene is possibly TRBD2 (6 bases). The DNA of the CDR3 is TGTGCCAGCAGCTTCGAGGGTCGGGGAGCGGGTAGCGAGCAGTACTTC. Protein: CASSFEGRGAGSEQYF.